This T cell receptor (beta chain) was observed in a study of cytomegalovirus exposure and HLA in healthy donors. 13 Jbeta primers and 60 Vbeta primers were used for the PCR. Repertoires were generated with immunoSEQ multiplex PCR, while TCRdb's copy carries only in-frame clones and drops some. The sample carries roughly 150,000 clones, 73% recorded once. A remark on this clone: At one of its ends the junction is not consistent with the germline gene, which may arise from a read error.

The germline V gene encodes CDR1 SEHNR and CDR2 FQNEAQ (reference sequence). The CDR3 extends over 19 amino acids. Sequences were obtained from PBMCs. The receptor's source is a woman aged 18 to 35 in good health and CMV-seropositive. The chain joins TRBV7-9 to TRBJ2-3, with TRBD2 identical over 14 bases. CDR3 DNA sequence: TGTTCCAGCAGCTCACGACTAGCGGGGGGGCGTGTGTCATTAGATACGCAGTATTTT. Protein: CSSSSRLAGGRVSLDTQYF. Full variable domain (remainder filled in from reference TRBV7-9 and TRBJ2-3): DTGVSQNPRHKITKRGQNVTFRCDPISEHNRLYWYRQTLGQGPEFLTYFQNEAQLEKSRLLSDRFSAERPKGSFSTLEIQRTEQGDSAMYLCSSSSRLAGGRVSLDTQYFGPGTRLTVL.